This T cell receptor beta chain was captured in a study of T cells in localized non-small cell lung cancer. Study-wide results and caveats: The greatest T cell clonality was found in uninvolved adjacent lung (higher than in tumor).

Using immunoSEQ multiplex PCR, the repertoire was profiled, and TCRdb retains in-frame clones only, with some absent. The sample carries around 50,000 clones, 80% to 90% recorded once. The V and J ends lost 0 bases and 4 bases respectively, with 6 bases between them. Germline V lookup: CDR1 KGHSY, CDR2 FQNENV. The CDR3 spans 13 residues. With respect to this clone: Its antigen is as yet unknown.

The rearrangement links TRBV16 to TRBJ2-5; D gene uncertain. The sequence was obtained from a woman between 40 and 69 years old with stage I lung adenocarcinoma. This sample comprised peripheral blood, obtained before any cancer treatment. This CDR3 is CASSQSGRETQYF. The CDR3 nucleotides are TGTGCCAGCAGCCAATCAGGGCGAGAGACCCAGTACTTC.